The clone carrying this T cell receptor (beta chain) showed up just a few times. Its specificity is not known. These data are taken from a study of T cell repertoires in cytomegalovirus infection. Germline V gene data show CDR1 as LNHDA and CDR2 as SQIVND (reference sequence). Trimming removed 2 bases from V and 4 bases from J, with 11 bases in between. The CDR3 spans 15 residues. Via MiXCR, TCRdb re-called the reads, giving one row per CDR3 protein. The sample includes some 940,000 distinct CDR3 sequences, roughly 30% of them seen just once. This chain joins TRBV19 and TRBJ2-2; D tentatively reads TRBD1 or TRBD2 (5 bases each). This material consisted of cultured CD8+ T cells from PBMCs, taken from culture after CMV antigen stimulation. This sequence originates from a human donor in good health (CMV status not recorded). Some clones in this sample may be carry-over from other donors' samples. CDR3 protein: CASSISGAGTGELFF. DNA of the CDR3: TGTGCCAGTAGTATATCTGGGGCGGGCACCGGGGAGCTGTTTTTT.